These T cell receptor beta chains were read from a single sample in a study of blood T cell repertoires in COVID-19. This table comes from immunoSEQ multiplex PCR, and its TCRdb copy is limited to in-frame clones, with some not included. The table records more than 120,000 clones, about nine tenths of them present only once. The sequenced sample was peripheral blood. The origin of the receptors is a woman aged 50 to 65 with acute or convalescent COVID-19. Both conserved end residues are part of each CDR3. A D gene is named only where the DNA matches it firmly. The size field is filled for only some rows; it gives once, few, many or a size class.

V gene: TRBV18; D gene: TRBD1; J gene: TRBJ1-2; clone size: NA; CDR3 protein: CASSPSGTGGGYTF; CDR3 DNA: TGTGCCAGCTCACCCTCCGGGACAGGGGGTGGCTACACCTTC
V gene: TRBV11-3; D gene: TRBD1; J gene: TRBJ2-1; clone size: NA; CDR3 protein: CASSFRTGTYNEQFF; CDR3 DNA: TGTGCCAGCAGCTTCAGGACAGGGACTTACAATGAGCAGTTCTTC
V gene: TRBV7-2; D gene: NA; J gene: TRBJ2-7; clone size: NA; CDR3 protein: CASSRSQGYYEQYF; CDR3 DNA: TGTGCCAGCAGCCGCTCGCAGGGCTACTACGAGCAGTACTTC
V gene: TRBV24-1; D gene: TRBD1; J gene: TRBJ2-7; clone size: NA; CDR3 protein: CATSRGQGYYEQYF; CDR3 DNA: TGTGCCACCTCCCGCGGACAGGGGTACTACGAGCAGTACTTC
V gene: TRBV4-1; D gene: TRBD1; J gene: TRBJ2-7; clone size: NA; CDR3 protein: CASSQDWWTGYYEQYF; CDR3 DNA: TGCGCCAGCAGCCAAGATTGGTGGACAGGTTACTACGAGCAGTACTTC
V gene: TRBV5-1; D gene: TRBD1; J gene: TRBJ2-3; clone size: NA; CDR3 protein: CASSSYGQGGGDTQYF; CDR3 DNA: TGCGCCAGCAGCTCCTACGGACAGGGAGGTGGAGATACGCAGTATTTT
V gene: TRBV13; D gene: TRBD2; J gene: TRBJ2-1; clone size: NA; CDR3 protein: CASSSRSSGGLWNEQFF; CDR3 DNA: TGTGCCAGCAGCTCCAGGAGTAGCGGGGGACTCTGGAATGAGCAGTTCTTC
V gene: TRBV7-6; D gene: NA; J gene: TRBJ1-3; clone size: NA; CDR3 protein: CASIEGFSGNTIYF; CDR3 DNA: TGTGCCAGCATAGAGGGCTTCTCTGGAAACACCATATATTTT
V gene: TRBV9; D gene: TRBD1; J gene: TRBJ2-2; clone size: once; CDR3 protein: CASSVGGGKNTGELFF; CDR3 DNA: TGTGCCAGCAGCGTAGGAGGGGGCAAGAACACCGGGGAGCTGTTTTTT
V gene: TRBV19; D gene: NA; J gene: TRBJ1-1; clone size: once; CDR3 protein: CASSKGAPNTEAFF; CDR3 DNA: TGTGCCAGTAGTAAAGGGGCCCCGAACACTGAAGCTTTCTTT
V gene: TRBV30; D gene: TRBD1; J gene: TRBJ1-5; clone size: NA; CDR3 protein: CAWGPRTGQGQPQHF; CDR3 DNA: TGTGCCTGGGGCCCTAGGACAGGGCAGGGCCAGCCCCAGCATTTT
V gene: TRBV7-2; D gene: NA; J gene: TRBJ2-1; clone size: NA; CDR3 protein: CASSLARGGQGEQFF; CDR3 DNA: TGTGCCAGCAGCTTAGCGAGGGGGGGACAAGGTGAGCAGTTCTTC
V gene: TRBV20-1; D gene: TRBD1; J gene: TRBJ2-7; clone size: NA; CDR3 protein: CATGTGIEQYF; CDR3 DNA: TGCGCTACCGGGACAGGGATAGAGCAGTACTTC
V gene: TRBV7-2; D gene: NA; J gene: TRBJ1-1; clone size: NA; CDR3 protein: CASSLRQSPEAFF; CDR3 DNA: TGTGCCAGCAGCTTACGACAGAGCCCTGAAGCTTTCTTT
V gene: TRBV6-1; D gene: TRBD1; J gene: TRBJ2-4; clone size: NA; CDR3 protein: CASSEVDRGPLAKNIQYF; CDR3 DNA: TGTGCCAGCAGTGAGGTGGACAGGGGTCCCTTAGCCAAAAACATTCAGTACTTC
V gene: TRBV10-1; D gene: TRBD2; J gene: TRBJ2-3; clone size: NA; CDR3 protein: CASSEGTSGGRAPTDTQYF; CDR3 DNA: TGCGCCAGCAGTGAGGGGACTAGCGGGGGTAGAGCTCCCACAGATACGCAGTATTTT
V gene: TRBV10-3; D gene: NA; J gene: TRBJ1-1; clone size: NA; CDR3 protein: CAISENRVAYTEAFF; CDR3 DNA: TGTGCCATCAGTGAGAATAGGGTAGCGTACACTGAAGCTTTCTTT
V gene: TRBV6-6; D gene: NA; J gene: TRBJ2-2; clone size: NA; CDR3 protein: CASLQGGTGELFF; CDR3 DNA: TGTGCCAGCTTACAGGGTGGCACCGGGGAGCTGTTTTTT
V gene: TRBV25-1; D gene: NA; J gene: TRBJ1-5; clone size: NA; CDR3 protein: CASSPGDVGNQPQHF; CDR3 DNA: TGTGCCAGCAGTCCAGGGGATGTAGGCAATCAGCCCCAGCATTTT
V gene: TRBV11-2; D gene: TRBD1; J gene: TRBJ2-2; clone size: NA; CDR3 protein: CASSRGPAEASTGELFF; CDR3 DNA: TGTGCCAGCAGCAGGGGGCCCGCAGAGGCGAGCACCGGGGAGCTGTTTTTT
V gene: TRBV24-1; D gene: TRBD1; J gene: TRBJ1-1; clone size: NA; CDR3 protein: CATSEGQGGGGAFF; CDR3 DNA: TGTGCCACCAGTGAGGGACAGGGAGGAGGTGGAGCTTTCTTT
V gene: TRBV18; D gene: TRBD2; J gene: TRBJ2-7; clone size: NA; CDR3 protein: CASSTTSGSSHEQYF; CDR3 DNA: TGTGCCAGCTCCACGACTAGCGGGAGTTCTCACGAGCAGTACTTC
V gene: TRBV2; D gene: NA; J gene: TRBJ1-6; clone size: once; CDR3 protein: CASIGSSYNSPLHF; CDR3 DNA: TGTGCCAGCATCGGGAGCTCCTATAATTCACCCCTCCACTTT
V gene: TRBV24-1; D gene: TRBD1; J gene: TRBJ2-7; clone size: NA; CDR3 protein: CATSDPTGLSSYEQYF; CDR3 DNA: TGTGCCACCAGTGACCCGACAGGGCTAAGCTCCTACGAGCAGTACTTC
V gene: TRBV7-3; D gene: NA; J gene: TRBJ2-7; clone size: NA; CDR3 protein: CASSIFGQPSYEQYF; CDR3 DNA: TGTGCCAGCAGCATATTCGGACAGCCCTCCTACGAGCAGTACTTC
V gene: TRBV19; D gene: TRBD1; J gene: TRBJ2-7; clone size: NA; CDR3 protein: CASSWGDRGHEQYF; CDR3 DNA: TGTGCCAGTAGTTGGGGAGACAGGGGGCACGAGCAGTACTTC
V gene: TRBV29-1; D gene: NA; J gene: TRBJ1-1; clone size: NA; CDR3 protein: CSVGRGTEAFF; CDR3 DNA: TGCAGCGTTGGAAGGGGGACTGAAGCTTTCTTT
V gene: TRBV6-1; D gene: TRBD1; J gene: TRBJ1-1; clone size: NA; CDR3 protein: CASSDQGALKLPF; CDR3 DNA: TGTGCCAGCAGTGACCAGGGGGCACTGAAGCTCCCCTTT
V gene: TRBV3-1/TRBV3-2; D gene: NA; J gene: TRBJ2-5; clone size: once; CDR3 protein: CASSQERSLRAPETQYF; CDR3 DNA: TGTGCCAGCAGCCAAGAAAGAAGCCTGAGAGCCCCTGAGACCCAGTACTTC
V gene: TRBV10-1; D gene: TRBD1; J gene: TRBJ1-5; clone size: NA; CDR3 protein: CASSGGGAGNQPQHF; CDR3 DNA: TGCGCCAGCAGTGGAGGGGGCGCCGGGAATCAGCCCCAGCATTTT
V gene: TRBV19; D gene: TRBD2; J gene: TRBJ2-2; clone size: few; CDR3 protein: CASSHPAGSSGELFF; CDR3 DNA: TGTGCCAGTAGTCATCCAGCGGGGTCTAGCGGGGAGCTGTTTTTT
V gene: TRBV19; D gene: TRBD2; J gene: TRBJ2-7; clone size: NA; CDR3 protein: CASSLGLAASYEQYF; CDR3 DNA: TGTGCCAGTAGTCTCGGACTAGCGGCCTCCTACGAGCAGTACTTC
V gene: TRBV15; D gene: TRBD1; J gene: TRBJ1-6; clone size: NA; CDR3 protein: CATSRRTGSDSPLHF; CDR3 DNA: TGTGCCACCAGCAGGCGGACAGGTTCCGACTCACCCCTCCACTTT
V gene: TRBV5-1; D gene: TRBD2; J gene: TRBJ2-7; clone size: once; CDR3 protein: CASSLEGTRGSEQYF; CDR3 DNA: TGCGCCAGCAGCTTGGAGGGGACTAGGGGCTCCGAGCAGTACTTC
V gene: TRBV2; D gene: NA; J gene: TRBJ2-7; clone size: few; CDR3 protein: CASSTIEQYF; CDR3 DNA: TGTGCCAGCAGTACTATCGAGCAGTACTTC
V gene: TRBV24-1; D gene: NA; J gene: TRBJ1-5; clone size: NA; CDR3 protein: CATRATGDSNQPQHF; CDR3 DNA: TGTGCCACCAGAGCGACAGGAGATAGCAATCAGCCCCAGCATTTT
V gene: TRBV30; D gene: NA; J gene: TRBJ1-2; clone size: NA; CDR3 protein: CAWSRSGGYTF; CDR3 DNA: TGTGCCTGGAGCCGATCAGGAGGCTACACCTTC
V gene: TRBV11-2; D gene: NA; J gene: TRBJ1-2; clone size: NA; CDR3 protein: CASSLAGGGIGYGYTF; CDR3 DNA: TGTGCCAGCAGCTTAGCAGGCGGGGGCATAGGCTATGGCTACACCTTC
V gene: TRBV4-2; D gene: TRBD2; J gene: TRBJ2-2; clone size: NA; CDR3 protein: CASSRSTSQNTGELFF; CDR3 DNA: TGTGCCAGCAGCCGGTCGACTAGCCAGAACACCGGGGAGCTGTTTTTT
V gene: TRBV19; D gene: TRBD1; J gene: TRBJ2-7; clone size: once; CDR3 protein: CASSRGTQGSLEQYF; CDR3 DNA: TGTGCCAGTAGTAGGGGCACACAGGGGTCCCTCGAGCAGTACTTC
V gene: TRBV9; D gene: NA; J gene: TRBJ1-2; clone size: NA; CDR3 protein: CASSVVGTGSYGYTF; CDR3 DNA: TGTGCCAGCAGCGTAGTGGGCACAGGGTCCTATGGCTACACCTTC
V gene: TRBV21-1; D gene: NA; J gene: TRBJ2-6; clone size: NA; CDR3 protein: CASSKGWAGDVPGANVLTF; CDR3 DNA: TGTGCCAGCAGCAAAGGTTGGGCAGGGGATGTCCCAGGGGCCAACGTCCTGACTTTC
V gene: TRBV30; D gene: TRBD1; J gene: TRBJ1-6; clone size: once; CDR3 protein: CAWGPGQVNSPLHF; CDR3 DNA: TGTGCCTGGGGTCCGGGACAGGTTAATTCACCCCTCCACTTT
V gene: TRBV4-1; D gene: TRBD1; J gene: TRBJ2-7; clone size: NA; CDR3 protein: CASSLGGTGLGEQYF; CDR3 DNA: TGCGCCAGCAGCCTGGGAGGGACAGGGCTTGGGGAGCAGTACTTC
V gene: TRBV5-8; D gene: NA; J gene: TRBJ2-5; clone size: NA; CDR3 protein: CASSLSAGETQYF; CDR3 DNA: TGTGCCAGCAGCTTGTCCGCAGGAGAGACCCAGTACTTC
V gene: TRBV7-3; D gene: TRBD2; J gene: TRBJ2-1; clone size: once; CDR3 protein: CASSPRTSGRSHEQFF; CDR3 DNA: TGTGCCAGCAGCCCCCGGACTAGCGGGAGATCTCACGAGCAGTTCTTC
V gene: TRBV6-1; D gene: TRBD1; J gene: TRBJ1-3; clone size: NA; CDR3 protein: CASSEIPGGFSGNTIYF; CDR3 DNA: TGTGCCAGCAGTGAAATACCAGGGGGCTTCTCTGGAAACACCATATATTTT
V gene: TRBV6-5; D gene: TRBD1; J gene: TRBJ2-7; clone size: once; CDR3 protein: CASTNGQGREQYF; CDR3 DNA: TGTGCCAGCACCAATGGACAGGGACGGGAGCAGTACTTC
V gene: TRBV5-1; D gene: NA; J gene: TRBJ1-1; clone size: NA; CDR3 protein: CASSSRTEGSNTEAFF; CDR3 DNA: TGCGCCAGCAGCTCCAGGACAGAAGGTTCTAACACTGAAGCTTTCTTT
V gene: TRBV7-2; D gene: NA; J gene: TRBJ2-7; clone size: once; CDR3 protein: CASSLAAPGAGEQYF; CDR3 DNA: TGTGCCAGCAGCTTAGCGGCTCCGGGAGCGGGCGAGCAGTACTTC
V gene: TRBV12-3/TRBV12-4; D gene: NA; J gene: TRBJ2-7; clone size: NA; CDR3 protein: CASSLGEVVHF; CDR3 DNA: TGTGCCAGCAGTTTGGGGGAGGTCGTGCACTTC
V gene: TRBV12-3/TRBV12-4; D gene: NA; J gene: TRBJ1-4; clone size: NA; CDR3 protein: CASRQGANEKLFF; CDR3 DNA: TGTGCCAGCAGACAAGGGGCCAATGAAAAACTGTTTTTT
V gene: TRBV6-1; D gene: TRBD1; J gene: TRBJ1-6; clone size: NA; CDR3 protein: CASSGGQGSLYNSPLHF; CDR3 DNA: TGTGCCAGCAGTGGGGGACAGGGGTCCCTCTATAATTCACCCCTCCACTTT
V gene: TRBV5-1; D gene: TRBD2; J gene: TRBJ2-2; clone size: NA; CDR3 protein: CASSLAGSGGLEELFF; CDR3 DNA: TGCGCCAGCAGCTTGGCCGGCAGCGGGGGGCTCGAGGAGCTGTTTTTT
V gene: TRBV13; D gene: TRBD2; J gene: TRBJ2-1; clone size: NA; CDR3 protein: CASSLGSGLAVHEQFF; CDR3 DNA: TGTGCCAGCAGCTTAGGTAGCGGGCTAGCGGTCCATGAGCAGTTCTTC
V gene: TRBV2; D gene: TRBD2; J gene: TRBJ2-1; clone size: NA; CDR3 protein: CASRASGNEEQFF; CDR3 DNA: TGTGCCAGCAGGGCTAGCGGGAACGAAGAGCAGTTCTTC
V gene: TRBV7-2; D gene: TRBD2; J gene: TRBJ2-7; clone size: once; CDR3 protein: CASSAPGTSGGPGRQYF; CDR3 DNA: TGTGCCAGCAGCGCTCCTGGGACTAGCGGGGGGCCCGGTAGGCAGTACTTC